This TCR beta chain derives from a study of vaccination and CD4 T cells after COVID-19. The overall study: After vaccination, a few convalescent patients were sampled at day 14 and at days 161 to 241. Overlapping spike peptides of SARS-CoV-2, HCoV-NL63, HCoV-OC43 and HCoV-229E were used, and cells were stimulated with them. As control conditions, cultures were given either a CEFX pool serving as positive control, an HIV-1 Nef pool, or no peptide at all.

CDR3 length: 16 amino acids. Germline values: CDR1 SEHNR, CDR2 FQNEAQ (reference sequence). V lost 3 bases, J lost 6 bases, and 21 bases lay in between. Notes on this clonotype: What it binds is not known.

Sequenced with the Oncomine TCR Beta short-read assay was DNA taken from cultured CD4+ T cells. Genomic DNA was isolated from CD4+ T cells that had been cultured. TCRdb reprocessed the PCR reads via MiXCR and lists one record per CDR3 protein. The table shows 20,000 to 25,000 distinct CDR3 sequences, with 43% occurring only once. Indicated time point: late sampling 161 to 241 days after vaccination in three convalescent patients. Specified treatment: approximately 9-day PBMC culture with coronavirus spike peptide pools or control peptides (ViraFEST assay). The sample in question was CD4+ T cells from blood, cultured in vitro, obtained about 7 months after SARS-CoV-2 vaccination. This TCR came from a human donor who had recovered from COVID-19. The J gene is TRBJ2-7, the V gene TRBV7-9, with D unclear. The CDR3 reads CASSLTRRPDESEQYF. CDR3 DNA sequence: TGTGCCAGCAGCTTGACCCGACGTCCCGACGAGAGCGAGCAGTACTTC.